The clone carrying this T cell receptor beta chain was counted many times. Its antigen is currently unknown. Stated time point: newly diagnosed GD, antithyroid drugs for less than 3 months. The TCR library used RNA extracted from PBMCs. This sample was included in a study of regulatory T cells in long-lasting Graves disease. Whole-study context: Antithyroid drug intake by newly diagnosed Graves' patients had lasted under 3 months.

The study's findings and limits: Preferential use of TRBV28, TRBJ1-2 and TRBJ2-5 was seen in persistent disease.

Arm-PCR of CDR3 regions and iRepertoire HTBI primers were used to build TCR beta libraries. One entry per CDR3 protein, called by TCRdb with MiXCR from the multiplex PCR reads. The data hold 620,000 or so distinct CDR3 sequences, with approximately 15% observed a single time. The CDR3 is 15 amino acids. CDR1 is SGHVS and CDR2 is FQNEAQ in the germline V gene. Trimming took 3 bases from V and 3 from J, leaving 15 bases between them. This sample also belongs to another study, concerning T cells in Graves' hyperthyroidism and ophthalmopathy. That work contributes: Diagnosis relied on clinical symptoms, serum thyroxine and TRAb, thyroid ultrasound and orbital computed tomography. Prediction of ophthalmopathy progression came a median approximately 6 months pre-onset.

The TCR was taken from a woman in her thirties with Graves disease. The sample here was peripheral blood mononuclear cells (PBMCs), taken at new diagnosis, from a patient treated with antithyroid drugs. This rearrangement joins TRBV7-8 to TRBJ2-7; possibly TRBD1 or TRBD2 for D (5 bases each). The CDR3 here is CASSFEGRLGYEQYF. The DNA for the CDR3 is TGTGCCAGCAGCTTCGAGGGGCGTTTGGGCTACGAGCAGTACTTC.